Listed below are T cell receptor beta chains from one sample, sequenced in a study of blood T cell repertoires in COVID-19. Assay: immunoSEQ multiplex PCR; the TCRdb copy retains only in-frame clones and omits some. Of more than 45,000 clones in the sample, roughly nine tenths were seen once. Input material: peripheral blood. All receptors derive from a human donor in a cohort sampled during active COVID-19. The CDR3 runs from the conserved cysteine through the conserved F or W. D genes are given only for firm matches. Size values are once, few and many counts, or a class for expanded clones, and some rows have none.

size: -
J: TRBJ2-5
D: -
V: TRBV3-1/TRBV3-2
CDR3: CASSQGKISPCEQYF
DNA: TGTGCCAGCAGCCAAGGTAAGATATCCCCATGTGAGCAGTACTTC

size: -
J: TRBJ2-5
D: TRBD2
V: TRBV9
CDR3: CASSRGGETQYF
DNA: TGTGCCAGCAGCCGGGGGGGAGAGACCCAGTACTTC

size: -
J: TRBJ1-3
D: -
V: TRBV18
CDR3: CASSPQEQGDTIYF
DNA: TGTGCCAGCTCACCACAGGAACAGGGAGACACCATATATTTT

size: -
J: TRBJ2-1
D: TRBD2
V: TRBV19
CDR3: CASNLAGGDEQFF
DNA: TGTGCCAGCAACCTAGCGGGGGGCGATGAGCAGTTCTTC

size: few
J: TRBJ1-6
D: TRBD1
V: TRBV27
CDR3: CASSLAGGGYSPLHF
DNA: TGTGCCAGCAGTTTAGCAGGGGGCGGATATTCACCCCTCCACTTT

size: -
J: TRBJ1-1
D: TRBD1
V: TRBV11-1
CDR3: CASSEITGDTEAFF
DNA: TGTGCCAGCAGCGAAATAACAGGGGACACTGAAGCTTTCTTT

size: -
J: TRBJ2-7
D: -
V: TRBV11-2
CDR3: CASSLDPGHPLRMEQYF
DNA: TGTGCCAGCAGCTTAGACCCCGGACACCCTCTACGTATGGAGCAGTACTTC

size: once
J: TRBJ2-1
D: TRBD2
V: TRBV6-2/TRBV6-3
CDR3: CASSTPAGGVYNEQFF
DNA: TGTGCCAGCAGTACTCCTGCCGGGGGGGTATACAATGAGCAGTTCTTC

size: -
J: TRBJ2-7
D: TRBD1
V: TRBV4-3
CDR3: CASSQDRGTGRYEQYF
DNA: TGCGCCAGCAGCCAAGATAGGGGGACAGGGAGGTACGAGCAGTACTTC

size: -
J: TRBJ1-3
D: -
V: TRBV10-2
CDR3: CASSEDSSAIYF
DNA: TGCGCCAGCAGTGAAGACTCCTCCGCCATATATTTT

size: -
J: TRBJ2-3
D: TRBD2
V: TRBV11-3
CDR3: CASSIAGTTDTQYF
DNA: TGTGCCAGCTCAATAGCGGGAACCACAGATACGCAGTATTTT

size: -
J: TRBJ2-1
D: TRBD2
V: TRBV10-3
CDR3: CAISEGVAGGPRNEQFF
DNA: TGTGCCATCAGTGAAGGGGTAGCGGGGGGCCCTCGCAATGAGCAGTTCTTC

size: -
J: TRBJ1-4
D: -
V: TRBV19
CDR3: CASTGGGVFQSIEKLFF
DNA: TGTGCCAGTACCGGCGGAGGGGTCTTCCAGTCCATTGAAAAACTGTTTTTT

size: -
J: TRBJ1-2
D: TRBD1
V: TRBV11-2
CDR3: CASSPWEGQGARGYGYTF
DNA: TGTGCCAGCAGCCCATGGGAGGGACAGGGGGCTAGGGGATATGGCTACACCTTC

size: -
J: TRBJ2-3
D: -
V: TRBV5-8
CDR3: CASTLGQDGTDTQYF
DNA: TGTGCCAGCACCCTGGGGCAGGACGGCACAGATACGCAGTATTTT

size: -
J: TRBJ2-3
D: -
V: TRBV6-5
CDR3: CASRPPGRGPDTQYF
DNA: TGTGCCAGCAGACCCCCGGGGCGGGGCCCAGATACGCAGTATTTT

size: -
J: TRBJ2-7
D: TRBD1
V: TRBV10-1
CDR3: CASSRDREVYEQYF
DNA: TGCGCCAGCAGCCGGGACAGGGAAGTCTACGAGCAGTACTTC

size: -
J: TRBJ1-4
D: TRBD1
V: TRBV7-9
CDR3: CASSPPTGDARYEKLFF
DNA: TGTGCCAGCAGCCCCCCGACAGGGGACGCGAGATATGAAAAACTGTTTTTT

size: once
J: TRBJ2-2
D: TRBD2
V: TRBV10-3
CDR3: CASRLAGNTGELFF
DNA: TGTGCCTCAAGACTAGCGGGGAACACCGGGGAGCTGTTTTTT

size: -
J: TRBJ1-3
D: -
V: TRBV30
CDR3: CAWSVGVGLSGNTIYF
DNA: TGTGCCTGGAGTGTAGGTGTGGGGCTCTCTGGAAACACCATATATTTT

size: -
J: TRBJ2-7
D: TRBD1
V: TRBV30
CDR3: CAWSRQGAKEQYF
DNA: TGTGCCTGGAGTAGGCAGGGGGCGAAGGAGCAGTACTTC

size: -
J: TRBJ2-3
D: TRBD1
V: TRBV10-3
CDR3: CAISESDRAGTDTQYF
DNA: TGTGCCATCAGTGAGTCCGACAGGGCTGGCACAGATACGCAGTATTTT

size: -
J: TRBJ1-2
D: -
V: TRBV3-1/TRBV3-2
CDR3: CASSHGGGGYTF
DNA: TGTGCCAGCAGCCACGGAGGAGGAGGCTACACCTTC

size: -
J: TRBJ2-7
D: TRBD1
V: TRBV4-3
CDR3: CASSQGTVNEQYF
DNA: TGCGCCAGCAGCCAGGGGACAGTCAATGAGCAGTACTTC

size: -
J: TRBJ2-1
D: TRBD2
V: TRBV6-1
CDR3: CASSEDWRGVYNEQFF
DNA: TGTGCCAGCAGTGAAGACTGGCGGGGGGTTTACAATGAGCAGTTCTTC

size: -
J: TRBJ2-3
D: TRBD2
V: TRBV6-4
CDR3: CASSEAGGRADTQYF
DNA: TGTGCCAGCAGTGAGGCGGGGGGGCGGGCAGATACGCAGTATTTT

size: once
J: TRBJ1-1
D: -
V: TRBV19
CDR3: CASGRGQGTEAFF
DNA: TGTGCCAGTGGGAGGGGACAAGGCACTGAAGCTTTCTTT

size: -
J: TRBJ2-3
D: -
V: TRBV6-1
CDR3: CASSEGPAGLDTQYF
DNA: TGTGCCAGCAGTGAAGGACCAGCGGGTTTAGATACGCAGTATTTT

size: -
J: TRBJ1-2
D: -
V: TRBV7-8
CDR3: CASSPAGVGYTF
DNA: TGTGCCAGCAGCCCCGCGGGTGTTGGCTACACCTTC

size: -
J: TRBJ1-4
D: -
V: TRBV15
CDR3: CATSRVLSGEKLFF
DNA: TGTGCCACCAGCAGAGTACTAAGTGGTGAAAAACTGTTTTTT

size: -
J: TRBJ2-7
D: TRBD1
V: TRBV6-5
CDR3: CASSPGTGGTYEQYF
DNA: TGTGCCAGCAGTCCCGGGACAGGGGGGACCTACGAGCAGTACTTC

size: medium-sized
J: TRBJ2-1
D: -
V: TRBV24-1
CDR3: CATSDRAGIREQFF
DNA: TGTGCCACCAGTGACCGGGCAGGGATTAGGGAGCAGTTCTTC

size: few
J: TRBJ1-4
D: -
V: TRBV3-1/TRBV3-2
CDR3: CASSQTGMAEKLFF
DNA: TGTGCCAGCAGCCAGACAGGTATGGCGGAAAAACTGTTTTTT

size: -
J: TRBJ1-6
D: TRBD1
V: TRBV5-8
CDR3: CASSYRGHSPLHF
DNA: TGTGCCAGCAGCTACAGGGGGCACTCACCCCTCCACTTT

size: -
J: TRBJ2-7
D: -
V: TRBV3-1/TRBV3-2
CDR3: CASSHEGHEQYF
DNA: TGTGCCAGCAGCCACGAGGGCCACGAGCAGTACTTC

size: -
J: TRBJ2-1
D: TRBD1
V: TRBV9
CDR3: CASSETGQPYNEQFF
DNA: TGTGCCAGCAGCGAGACAGGGCAACCCTACAATGAGCAGTTCTTC

size: -
J: TRBJ1-4
D: -
V: TRBV12-5
CDR3: CAASRKNEKLFF
DNA: TGTGCTGCTTCCAGGAAGAATGAAAAACTGTTTTTT